This T cell receptor (beta chain) was obtained from a study of shared clonotypes between healthy human individuals. Trimming took off 6 bases at V and 8 bases at J, with 17 bases between the two ends. The length of the CDR3 is 14 residues. The germline gives CDR1 SNHLY, CDR2 FYNNEI. About this clone itself: Antigen specificity is unknown.

The assay used deep level. Data came from immunoSEQ multiplex PCR; TCRdb stores just in-frame clones and leaves some out. The data contain roughly 2 million clones, about 95% of them singletons. Study results and limitations: The study drew on few donors, limiting represented genetic and exposure-history diversity.

This sequence joins TRBV2 and TRBJ2-1; D is possibly TRBD2 (5 bases). This TCR was recovered from a man between 18 and 35 years old in good health. The specimen was naive CD4+ T cells sorted from blood. Described subset: CD45RA+ positively selected. CDR3 sequence: CASRRTFLFDEQFF. The CDR3 DNA is TGTGCCAGCAGGCGGACTTTTTTGTTCGATGAGCAGTTCTTC.